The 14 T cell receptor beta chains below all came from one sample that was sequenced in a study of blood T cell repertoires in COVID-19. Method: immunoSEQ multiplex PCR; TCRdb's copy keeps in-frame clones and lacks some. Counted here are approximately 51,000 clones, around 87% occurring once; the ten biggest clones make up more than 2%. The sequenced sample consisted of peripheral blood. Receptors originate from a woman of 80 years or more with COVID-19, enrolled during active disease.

For the CDR3, the DNA is TGCGCCAGCACAGCAGACAGGTTGAACACCGGGGAGCTGTTTTTT. Its translation is CASTADRLNTGELFF. The chain uses TRBV5-1 and TRBJ2-2, with D possibly TRBD1 on 6 matching bases. This CDR3 contains 15 residues. Trimming stripped 6 bases from V and 1 base from J, with 13 bases between. CDR1 is SGHRS, CDR2 YFSETQ, per germline.

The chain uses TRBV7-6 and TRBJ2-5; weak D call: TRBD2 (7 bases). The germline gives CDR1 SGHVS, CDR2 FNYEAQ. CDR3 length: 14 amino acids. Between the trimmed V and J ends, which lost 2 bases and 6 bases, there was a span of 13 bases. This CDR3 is CASSLSMGGQTQYF. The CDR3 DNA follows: TGTGCCAGCAGCTTAAGTATGGGGGGGCAGACCCAGTACTTC. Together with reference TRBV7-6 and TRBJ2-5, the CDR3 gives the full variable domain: GAGVSQSPRYKVTKRGQDVALRCDPISGHVSLYWYRQALGQGPEFLTYFNYEAQQDKSGLPNDRFSAERPEGSISTLTIQRTEQRDSAMYRCASSLSMGGQTQYFGPGTRLLVL.

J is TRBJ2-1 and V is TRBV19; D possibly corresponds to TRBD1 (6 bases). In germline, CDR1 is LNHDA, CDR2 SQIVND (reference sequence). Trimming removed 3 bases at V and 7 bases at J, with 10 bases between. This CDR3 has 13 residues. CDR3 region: CASSIQGWNEQFF. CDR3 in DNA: TGTGCCAGTAGTATCCAGGGGTGGAATGAGCAGTTCTTC.

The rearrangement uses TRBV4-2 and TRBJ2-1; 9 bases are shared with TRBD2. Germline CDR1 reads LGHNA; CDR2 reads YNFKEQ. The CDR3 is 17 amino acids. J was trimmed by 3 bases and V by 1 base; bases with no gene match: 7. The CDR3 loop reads CASSQVLASGVYNEQFF. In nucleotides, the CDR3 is TGTGCCAGCAGCCAAGTTTTGGCTAGCGGGGTCTACAATGAGCAGTTCTTC.

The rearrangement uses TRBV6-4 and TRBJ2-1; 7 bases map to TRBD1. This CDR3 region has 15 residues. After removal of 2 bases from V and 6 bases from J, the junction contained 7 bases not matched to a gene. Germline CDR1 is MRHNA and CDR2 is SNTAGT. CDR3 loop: CASSDRQGVGNEQFF. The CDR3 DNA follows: TGTGCCAGCAGTGACCGACAGGGAGTGGGCAATGAGCAGTTCTTC.

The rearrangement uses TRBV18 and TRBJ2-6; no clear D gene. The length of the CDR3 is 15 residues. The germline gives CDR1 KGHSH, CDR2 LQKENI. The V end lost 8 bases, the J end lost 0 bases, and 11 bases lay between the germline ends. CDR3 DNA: TGTGCCAGCCGTTCAGTTGGCTCTGGGGCCAACGTCCTGACTTTC. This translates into CASRSVGSGANVLTF.

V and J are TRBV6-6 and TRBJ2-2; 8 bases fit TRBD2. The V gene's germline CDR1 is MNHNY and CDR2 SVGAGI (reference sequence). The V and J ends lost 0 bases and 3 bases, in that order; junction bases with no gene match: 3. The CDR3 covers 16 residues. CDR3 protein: CASSYSGGGHTGELFF. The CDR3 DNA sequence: TGTGCCAGCAGTTACTCAGGCGGGGGGCACACCGGGGAGCTGTTTTTT.

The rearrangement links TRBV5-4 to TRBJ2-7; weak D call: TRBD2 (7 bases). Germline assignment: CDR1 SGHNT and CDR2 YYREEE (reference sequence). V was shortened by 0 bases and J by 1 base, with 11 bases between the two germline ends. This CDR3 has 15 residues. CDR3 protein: CASSLEGGESYEQYF. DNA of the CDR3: TGTGCCAGCAGCTTGGAAGGGGGGGAGTCCTACGAGCAGTACTTC.

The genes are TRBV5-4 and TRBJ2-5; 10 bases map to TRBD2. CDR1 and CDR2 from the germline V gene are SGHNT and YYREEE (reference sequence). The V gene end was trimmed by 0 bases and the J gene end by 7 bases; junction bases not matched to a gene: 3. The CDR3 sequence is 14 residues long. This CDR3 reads CASSLAIAGGTQYF. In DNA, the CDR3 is TGTGCCAGCAGCTTGGCAATAGCGGGGGGGACCCAGTACTTC.

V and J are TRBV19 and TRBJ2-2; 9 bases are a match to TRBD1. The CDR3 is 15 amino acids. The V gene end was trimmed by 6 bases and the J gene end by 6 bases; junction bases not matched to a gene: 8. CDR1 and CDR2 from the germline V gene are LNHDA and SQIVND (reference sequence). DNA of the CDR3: TGTGCCAGTAGCACGGGACAGGGCCGGTCCGGGGAGCTGTTTTTT. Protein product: CASSTGQGRSGELFF.

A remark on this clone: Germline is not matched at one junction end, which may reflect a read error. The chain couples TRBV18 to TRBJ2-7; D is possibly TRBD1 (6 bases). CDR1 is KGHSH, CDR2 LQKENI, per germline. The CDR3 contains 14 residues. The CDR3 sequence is CASSPIQGSHEQYF. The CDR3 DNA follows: TGTGCCAGCTCACCAATACAGGGCTCCCACGAGCAGTACTTC.

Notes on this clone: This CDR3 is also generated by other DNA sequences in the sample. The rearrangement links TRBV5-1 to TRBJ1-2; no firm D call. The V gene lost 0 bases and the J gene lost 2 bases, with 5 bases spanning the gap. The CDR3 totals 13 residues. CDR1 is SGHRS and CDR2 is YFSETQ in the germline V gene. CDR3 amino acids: CASSLGQNYGYTF. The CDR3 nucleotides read TGCGCCAGCAGCTTGGGGCAGAACTATGGCTACACCTTC.

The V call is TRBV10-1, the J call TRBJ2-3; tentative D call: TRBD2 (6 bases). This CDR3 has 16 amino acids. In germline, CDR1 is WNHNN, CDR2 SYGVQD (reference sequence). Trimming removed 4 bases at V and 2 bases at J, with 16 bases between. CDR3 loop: CASSGWRGSATDTQYF. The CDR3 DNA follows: TGCGCCAGCAGTGGTTGGCGGGGTAGTGCCACAGATACGCAGTATTTT.

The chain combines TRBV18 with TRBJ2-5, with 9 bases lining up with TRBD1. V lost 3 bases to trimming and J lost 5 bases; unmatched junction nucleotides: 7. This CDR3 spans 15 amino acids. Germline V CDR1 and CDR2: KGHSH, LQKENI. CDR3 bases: TGTGCCAGCTCACCCGGACAGGGGTTAGGGGAGACCCAGTACTTC. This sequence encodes CASSPGQGLGETQYF.